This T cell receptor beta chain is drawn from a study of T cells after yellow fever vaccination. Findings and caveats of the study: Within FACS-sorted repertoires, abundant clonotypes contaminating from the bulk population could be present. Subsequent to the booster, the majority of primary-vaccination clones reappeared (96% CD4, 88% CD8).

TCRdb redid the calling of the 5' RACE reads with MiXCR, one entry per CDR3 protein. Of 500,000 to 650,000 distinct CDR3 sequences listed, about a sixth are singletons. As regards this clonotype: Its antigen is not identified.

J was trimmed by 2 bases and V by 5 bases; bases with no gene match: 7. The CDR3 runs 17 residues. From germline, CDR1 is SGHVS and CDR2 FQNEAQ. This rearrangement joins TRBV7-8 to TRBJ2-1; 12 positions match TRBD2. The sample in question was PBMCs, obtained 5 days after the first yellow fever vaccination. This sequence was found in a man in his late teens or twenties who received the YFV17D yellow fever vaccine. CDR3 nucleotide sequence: TGTGCCAGCAGCCCTCGGACTAGCGGGAACCCCTACAATGAGCAGTTCTTC. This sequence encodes CASSPRTSGNPYNEQFF.